The present T cell receptor (beta chain) was sequenced within a study of blood T cells in healthy people across ages. Germline V gene sequence: CDR1 SGHVS, CDR2 FQNEAQ. Trimming cost V 1 base and J 3 bases; bases outside gene matches: 3. The CDR3 spans 16 residues. Primers used in a second PCR of roughly 6 to 12 cycles were a sample-barcoded 5' primer and a J-beta primer mix. The template-switch adaptor was a 5' adaptor with 12 random nucleotides. It tagged each cDNA molecule. Each CDR3 protein gets one entry after TCRdb re-called the 5' RACE reads with MiXCR. The data hold about a million distinct CDR3 sequences, with roughly 48% observed a single time. Total RNA was isolated from each sample in quantities of at least 5 micrograms. This clonotype was counted a few times.

The rearrangement links TRBV7-8 to TRBJ2-3; 11 bases are a match to TRBD1. What was sequenced was blood. This receptor was taken from a man aged 25-45 years in good health. Here the CDR3 reads CASSLVGQGVTDTQYF. CDR3 DNA sequence: TGTGCCAGCAGCTTAGTGGGACAGGGGGTAACAGATACGCAGTATTTT.